One and the same sample provided the 10 T cell receptor beta chains below, sequenced in a study of response to subunit inactivated influenza vaccine. TCRdb reprocessed the RT-PCR reads with MiXCR, giving one entry per CDR3 protein. The data show 150,000 to 200,000 distinct CDR3 sequences, with approximately 12% seen just once and about 31% held by the top ten. These same data were also listed under a study on T cells expressing NK-cell markers. That publication notes: UMIs were included in TCR beta cDNA generated by 5'RACE template switching.

This specimen consisted of CD8+ T cells sorted from PBMCs, obtained 12 days after vaccination. The receptor set was obtained from a man aged 45-65 years who received an inactivated influenza vaccine.

The chain uses TRBV9 and TRBJ1-5; TRBD1 matches 9 bases. The CDR3 has 15 residues. Germline V lookup: CDR1 SGDLS, CDR2 YYNGEE. Trimming cost V 3 bases and J 2 bases; bases outside gene matches: 3. CDR3 residues: CASSATGGGNQPQHF. The DNA of the CDR3 is TGTGCCAGCAGCGCGACAGGGGGAGGCAATCAGCCCCAGCATTTT.

In its sample, this clonotype was seen many times. This chain connects TRBV20-1 to TRBJ2-1, with no clear D. Germline CDR1 reads DFQATT; CDR2 reads SNEGSKA (reference sequence). The CDR3 is 16 amino acids. Trimming shortened V by 0 bases and J by 3 bases, and 15 bases separated the two germline ends. CDR3 sequence (DNA): TGCAGTGCTAGAGATCATTGGCGGAGTCGCTACAATGAGCAGTTCTTC. Its translation: CSARDHWRSRYNEQFF.

The DNA of the CDR3 is TGCGCCAGCAGCCACCTGACAGGAACATCCTACGAGCAGTACTTC. Protein product: CASSHLTGTSYEQYF. J is TRBJ2-7 and V is TRBV4-3; tentatively, D is TRBD1 (6 bases). Trimming stripped 3 bases from V and 1 base from J, with 13 bases between. The CDR3 totals 15 residues. Germline V lookup: CDR1 LGHNA, CDR2 YSLEER.

The chain links TRBV4-3 to TRBJ2-2; D may be TRBD1 or TRBD2 (5 bases each). Germline V lookup: CDR1 LGHNA, CDR2 YSLEER. Trimming stripped 4 bases from V and 5 bases from J, with 8 bases between. This CDR3 comprises 13 residues. The CDR3 protein is CASSPGATGELFF. The CDR3, as DNA: TGCGCCAGCAGCCCCGGGGCAACCGGGGAGCTGTTTTTT.

This clonotype has ten or more counts. CDR3 sequence reads: CASSVGTWQGTQYF. The CDR3 bases are TGTGCCAGCAGCGTAGGGACTTGGCAAGGTACCCAGTACTTC. The rearrangement uses TRBV9 and TRBJ2-5, with a possible D match to TRBD2 (5 bases). Trimming took 0 bases from V and 8 from J, leaving 14 bases between them. This CDR3 has 14 residues. Germline CDR1 SGDLS, CDR2 YYNGEE.

In nucleotides, the CDR3 is TGTGCCAGCAGCTTAGGCCAGACAGCGTATGGCTACACCTTC. This gives the protein CASSLGQTAYGYTF. V gene TRBV11-2 combines with J gene TRBJ1-2; TRBD1 might be the D (5 bases). There are 14 residues in the CDR3. V gave up 1 base and J gave up 5 bases, with 11 bases separating them. Germline CDR1 and CDR2: SGHAT and FQNNGV.

This clonotype has just a few counts. CDR3 in DNA: TGCAGTGCTAGACTAAAACAGGTCTCGGGGGCCTACGAGCAGTACTTC. Its protein product is CSARLKQVSGAYEQYF. The chain has TRBV20-1 and TRBJ2-7; TRBD2 is a possible D gene (6 bases). Germline CDR1 and CDR2: DFQATT and SNEGSKA (reference sequence). Trimming left V 2 bases short and J 2 bases short, with 19 bases between. The CDR3 has 16 amino acids.

This clonotype was seen many times. The V gene is TRBV29-1, the J gene TRBJ2-3; D is perhaps TRBD2 (7 bases). The CDR3 has 14 amino acids. V was cut by 2 bases and J by 1 base, with 10 bases left in between. Germline CDR1 is SQVTM and CDR2 is ANQGSEA. The CDR3 sequence: CSVETGGRTDTQYF. CDR3 DNA: TGCAGCGTTGAAACGGGGGGCCGCACAGATACGCAGTATTTT.

This clonotype has just a few counts. A much larger clone lies one base from this, so it may be a read error. The chain recombines TRBV7-9 with TRBJ1-5; D unresolved. Germline V gene data show CDR1 as SEHNR and CDR2 as FQNEAQ (reference sequence). Trimming removed 5 bases at V and 6 bases at J, with 8 bases between. This CDR3 contains 12 residues. DNA of the CDR3: TGTGCCAGCAGCCCCGGCGGTCAGCCCCAGCATTTT. Encoded protein: CASSPGGQPQHF.

The V and J genes are TRBV28 and TRBJ2-1, with 11 bases aligning to TRBD2. Germline V gene lookup returns CDR1 MDHEN and CDR2 SYDVKM. The CDR3 is made up of 15 amino acids. V was clipped by 2 bases and J by 5 bases; unmatched bases: 2. Here the CDR3 reads CASSLGTSGNNEQFF. CDR3 coding DNA: TGTGCCAGCAGTTTAGGGACTAGCGGAAACAATGAGCAGTTCTTC.